This entry features one TCR beta chain sequence. Its antigen is not known. Deep was the level at which the assay was run. As handled by the study authors: Owing to the provision of junction-only sequences devoid of quality scores by immunoSEQ, filtering differed. Here immunoSEQ multiplex PCR was the method, and the copy in TCRdb shows in-frame clones only, minus some. V, J and clone size are those of that table, while D and trimming were read from the DNA. This sample carries approximately 2,000,000 clones, about 90% of them seen once, and the ten largest clones take approximately 0.39%. This entry is derived from a study of shared clonotypes between healthy human individuals. The V gene lost 1 base and the J gene lost 5 bases, with 12 bases spanning the gap. Germline V gene lookup returns CDR1 KGHSH and CDR2 LQKENI. The CDR3 is 15 amino acids. General observations from the study: The generation probabilities recorded for non-shared clonotypes fell below those of clonotypes shared by all four donors.

The receptor was isolated from a man between 18 and 35 years old in good health. Some clones in this sample may be carry-over from other donors' samples. This chain uses TRBV18 with TRBJ1-3; the D is unclear. The sequenced sample was naive CD4+ T cells from PBMCs. The subset was: CD45RA+ positively selected. The CDR3 DNA reads as TGTGCCAGCTCACCACAGAGGGCCGGTAGAAACACCATATATTTT. Its protein product is CASSPQRAGRNTIYF.